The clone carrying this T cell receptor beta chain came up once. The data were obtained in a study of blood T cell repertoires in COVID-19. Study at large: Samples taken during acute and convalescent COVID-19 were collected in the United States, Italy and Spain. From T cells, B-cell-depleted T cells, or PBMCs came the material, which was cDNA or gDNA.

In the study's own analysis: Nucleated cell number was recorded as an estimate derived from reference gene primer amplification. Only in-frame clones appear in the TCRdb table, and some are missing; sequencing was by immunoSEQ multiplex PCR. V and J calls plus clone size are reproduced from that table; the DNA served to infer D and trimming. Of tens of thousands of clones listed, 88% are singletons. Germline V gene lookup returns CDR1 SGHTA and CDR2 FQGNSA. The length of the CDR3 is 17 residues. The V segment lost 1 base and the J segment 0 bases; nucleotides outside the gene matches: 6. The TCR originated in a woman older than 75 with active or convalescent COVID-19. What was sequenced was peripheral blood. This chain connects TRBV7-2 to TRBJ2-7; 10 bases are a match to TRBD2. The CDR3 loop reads CASSLVAGGPSSYEQYF. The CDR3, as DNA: TGTGCCAGCAGCTTAGTAGCGGGAGGACCTAGCTCCTACGAGCAGTACTTC. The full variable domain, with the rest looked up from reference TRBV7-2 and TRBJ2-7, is GAGVSQSPSNKVTEKGKDVELRCDPISGHTALYWYRQSLGQGLEFLIYFQGNSAPDKSGLPSDRFSAERTGGSVSTLTIQRTQQEDSAVYLCASSLVAGGPSSYEQYFGPGTRLTVT.